This paragraph covers one T cell receptor (beta chain) sequence. Time point reported: baseline, week 1 (first vaccination visit). Treatment meaning: pre-vaccination baseline after standard-of-care therapy. There were new WHO grade 3 or 4 astrocytomas in the donors, and these were IDH1-mutant and ATRX-lost. The germline V gene has CDR1 SNHLY and CDR2 FYNNEI. There are 13 residues in the CDR3. The V end lost 4 bases, the J end lost 2 bases, and 8 bases lay between the germline ends. The table came from immunoSEQ multiplex PCR; TCRdb's copy has only in-frame clones and leaves some out. The sample carries roughly 32,000 clones, around four fifths recorded once. This specimen belongs to a study of a mutant IDH1 vaccine in newly diagnosed glioma.

The source of this sequence is a man aged 45-60 years with glioma. Some clones in this sample may be carry-over from other donors' samples. The chain links TRBV2 to TRBJ2-5; no reliable D call. The sequencing here drew on peripheral blood mononuclear cells (PBMCs), taken from a glioma patient treated with radiotherapy, temozolomide or both. The CDR3 loop is CASSVAGQETQYF. The DNA for the CDR3 is TGTGCCAGCAGTGTGGCAGGTCAAGAGACCCAGTACTTC.